This T cell receptor beta chain derives from a study of T-cell memory formation after mild COVID-19. Only a few counts were recorded for this clonotype. Its cognate antigen is unknown. The length of the CDR3 is 15 residues. TCRdb reprocessed the 5' RACE reads via MiXCR and lists one record per CDR3 protein. The data show 190,000 or so distinct CDR3 sequences, with about 27% seen just once and about 10% held by the top ten. Study-level findings and limits: The study found contracting CD4+ clones mainly in CM and EM and contracting CD8+ clones in EMRA. Researchers could not confirm that second-wave clones peaking on day 37 targeted SARS-CoV-2.

This chain joins TRBV21-1 and TRBJ2-7; the table names TRBD1, a call not compared with the DNA. TRBV21-1 is deemed a pseudogene. This clonotype was sampled from an adult woman who had mild COVID-19 (a few samples of this study predate the infection). Cell type and time point are not known. The sample consisted of PBMCs or a T cell subset sorted from them (not recorded which). The CDR3 sequence: CASSNVPVRGDEQYF. DNA for the CDR3: TGTGCCAGCAGCAACGTCCCGGTGCGCGGGGACGAGCAGTACTTC.